This record looks at one T cell receptor (beta chain) sequence and its context. The data originate from a study of OX40 agonist ivuxolimab in advanced cancers. The overall study: The treatment was a fully human IgG2 OX40 agonist, ivuxolimab.

Germline CDR1 and CDR2: ENHRY and SYGVKD. Trimming pared 8 bases from V and 7 bases from J, leaving 15 bases between. The CDR3 contains 12 residues. Measured with immunoSEQ multiplex PCR; TCRdb has only the in-frame clones, and not every one. The repertoire holds more than 50,000 clones, with more than 75% as singletons. The sequencing here drew on CD4+ or CD8+ T cells sorted from blood, taken in a trial of the OX40 agonist ivuxolimab. The sequence was obtained from an adult with an advanced solid tumor such as melanoma, head and neck, liver or kidney cancer. The J gene is TRBJ2-7, the V gene TRBV10-3, with a tentative D call TRBD1 (6 bases). CDR3 amino acids: CAIQTTGREQYF. CDR3 DNA sequence: TGTGCCATCCAGACGACAGGTCGGGAGCAGTACTTC.